The entry below gives a single TCR beta chain sequence along with its context. Its antigen remains unknown. The data stem from a study of shared clonotypes between healthy human individuals. Points from the study as a whole: Memory subsets had estimated richness that was generally smaller than that of naive subsets. The low donor count limited represented genetic and exposure-history diversity. Generation of non-shared clonotypes was less probable than generation of clonotypes shared by all four donors.

All donors qualified as healthy HIV-negative adults and had experienced no recent acute infections or vaccinations. Clones were sequenced by immunoSEQ multiplex PCR, and TCRdb holds only the in-frame ones, with some missing. Of about 2.4 million clones listed, roughly 93% are singletons. Trimming left V 6 bases short and J 4 bases short, with 19 bases between. CDR3 length: 15 amino acids. Looked up from germline, CDR1 is MDHEN and CDR2 is SYDVKM. The chain employs TRBV28 and TRBJ2-7; D may be TRBD1 (6 bases). The sequence came from a man aged 18 to 30 in good health. Some clones in this sample may be carry-over from other donors' samples. Sequencing was performed on naive CD4+ T cells from PBMCs. The sample's subset: CD45RA+ positively selected. The CDR3 region has the DNA TGTGCCAGCAGGTTCCCGGAACAGGGTATATACGAGCAGTACTTC. As protein: CASRFPEQGIYEQYF.